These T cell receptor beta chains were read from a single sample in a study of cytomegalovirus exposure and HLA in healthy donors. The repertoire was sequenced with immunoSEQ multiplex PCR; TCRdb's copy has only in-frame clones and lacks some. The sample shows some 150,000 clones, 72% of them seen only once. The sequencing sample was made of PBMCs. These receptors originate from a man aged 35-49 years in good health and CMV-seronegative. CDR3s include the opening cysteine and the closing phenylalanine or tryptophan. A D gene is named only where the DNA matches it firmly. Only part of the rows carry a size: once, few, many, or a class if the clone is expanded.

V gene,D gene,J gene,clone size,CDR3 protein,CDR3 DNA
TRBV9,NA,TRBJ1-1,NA,CASSGGPFDTEAFF,TGTGCCAGCAGCGGAGGCCCTTTCGACACTGAAGCTTTCTTT
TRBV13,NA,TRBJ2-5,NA,CASRRGQETQYF,TGTGCCAGCAGGAGAGGACAAGAGACCCAGTACTTC
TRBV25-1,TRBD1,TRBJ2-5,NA,CASSDRGTGSSTEQYF,TGTGCCAGCAGTGATAGGGGGACAGGGTCCTCGACAGAGCAGTACTTC
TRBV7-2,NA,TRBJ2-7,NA,CASSLARYEQYF,TGTGCCAGCAGCTTAGCGCGTTACGAGCAGTACTTC
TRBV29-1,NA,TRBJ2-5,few,CSVDYFQETQYF,TGCAGCGTTGATTACTTCCAAGAGACCCAGTACTTC
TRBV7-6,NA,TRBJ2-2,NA,CASSLLRNTGELFF,TGTGCCAGCAGCTTACTGCGGAACACCGGGGAGCTGTTTTTT
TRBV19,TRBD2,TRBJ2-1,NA,CASSVTSGGYNEQFF,TGTGCCAGTAGTGTGACTAGCGGGGGGTACAATGAGCAGTTCTTC
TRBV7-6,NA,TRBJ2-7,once,CASSWEQGYEQYF,TGTGCCAGCAGCTGGGAACAGGGTTACGAGCAGTACTTC
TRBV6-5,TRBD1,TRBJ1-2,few,CASSYDGTGGYGYTF,TGTGCCAGCAGTTACGACGGGACAGGGGGCTATGGCTACACCTTC
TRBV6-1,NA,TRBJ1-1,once,CASSDMRGGEAFF,TGTGCCAGCAGTGATATGCGGGGAGGAGAAGCTTTCTTT
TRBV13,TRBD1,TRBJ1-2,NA,CASSAGTGTRGGYTF,TGTGCCAGCAGCGCCGGGACAGGGACCCGGGGAGGCTACACCTTC
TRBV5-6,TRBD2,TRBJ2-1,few,CASSLVFLAGNEQFF,TGTGCCAGCAGCTTGGTTTTCCTAGCGGGCAATGAGCAGTTCTTC
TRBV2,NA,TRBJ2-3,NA,CASSETRADTQYF,TGTGCCAGCAGTGAAACCCGGGCAGATACGCAGTATTTT
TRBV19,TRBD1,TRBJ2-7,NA,CASSRDRGHYEQYF,TGTGCCAGTTCTCGGGACAGGGGCCACTACGAGCAGTACTTC
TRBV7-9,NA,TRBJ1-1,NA,CASSFPLRGRGNTEAFF,TGTGCCAGCAGCTTCCCCCTACGGGGCAGGGGGAACACTGAAGCTTTCTTT
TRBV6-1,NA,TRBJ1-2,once,CAARGYGYTF,TGTGCCGCGAGGGGGTATGGCTACACCTTC
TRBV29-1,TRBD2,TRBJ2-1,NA,CSVGGLANHEQFF,TGCAGCGTTGGAGGACTAGCTAACCATGAGCAGTTCTTC
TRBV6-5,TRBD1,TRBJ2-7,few,CASSLQGAVWYEQYF,TGTGCCAGCAGTCTACAGGGGGCGGTTTGGTACGAGCAGTACTTC
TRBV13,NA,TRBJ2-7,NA,CASSDGAGGFYEQYF,TGTGCCAGCAGCGACGGGGCAGGGGGGTTCTACGAGCAGTACTTC
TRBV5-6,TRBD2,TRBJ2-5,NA,CASSPPRGRVSSQETQYF,TGTGCCAGCAGCCCGCCACGCGGGAGGGTATCCTCCCAAGAGACCCAGTACTTC
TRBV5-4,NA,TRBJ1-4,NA,CASSLLAENEKLFF,TGTGCCAGCAGCTTGTTAGCGGAGAATGAAAAACTGTTTTTT
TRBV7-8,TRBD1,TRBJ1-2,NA,CASSGTGGADYGYTF,TGTGCCAGCAGCGGGACAGGGGGCGCGGACTATGGCTACACCTTC
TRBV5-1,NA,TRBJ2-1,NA,CASSFPGNEQFF,TGCGCCAGCAGCTTCCCAGGGAATGAGCAGTTCTTC
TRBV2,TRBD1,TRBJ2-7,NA,CASSDPGQFYYEQYF,TGTGCCAGCAGTGATCCGGGACAGTTTTACTACGAGCAGTACTTC
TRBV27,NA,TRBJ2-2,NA,CASSRGADTGELFF,TGTGCCAGCAGCCGGGGGGCGGACACCGGGGAGCTGTTTTTT
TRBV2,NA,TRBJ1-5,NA,CASKLGTPVVGGQPHHF,TGTGCCAGCAAATTAGGTACACCCGTCGTAGGCGGGCAGCCCCACCATTTT
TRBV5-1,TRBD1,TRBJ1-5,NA,CASSRGQGADQPQHF,TGCGCCAGCAGCCGGGGACAGGGGGCAGATCAGCCCCAGCATTTT
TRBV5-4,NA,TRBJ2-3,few,CASSFTVRGTDTQYF,TGTGCCAGCAGCTTCACAGTCCGCGGCACAGATACGCAGTATTTT
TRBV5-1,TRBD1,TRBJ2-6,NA,CASSPQGQGANVLTF,TGCGCCAGCAGCCCCCAGGGACAGGGGGCCAACGTCCTGACTTTC
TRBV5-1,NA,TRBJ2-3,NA,CASSSRPTRGLGSSDTQYF,TGCGCCAGCAGCTCCCGCCCAACTAGAGGTTTGGGGTCCTCAGATACGCAGTATTTT
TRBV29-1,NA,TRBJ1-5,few,CSVVWGQGPATPNQPQHF,TGCAGCGTTGTTTGGGGGCAGGGGCCGGCGACCCCCAATCAGCCCCAGCATTTT
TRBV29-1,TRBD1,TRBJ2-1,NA,CSVVQGGEQFF,TGCAGCGTGGTACAGGGGGGTGAGCAGTTCTTC
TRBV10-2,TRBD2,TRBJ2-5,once,CAVRLAGGGQETQYF,TGCGCCGTCAGACTAGCGGGAGGGGGCCAAGAGACCCAGTACTTC
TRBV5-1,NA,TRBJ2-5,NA,CASSLDIFETQYF,TGCGCCAGCAGCTTGGACATTTTCGAGACCCAGTACTTC
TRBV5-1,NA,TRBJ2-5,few,CASSDKIGEIKETQYF,TGCGCCAGCAGCGATAAGATCGGGGAAATTAAAGAGACCCAGTACTTC
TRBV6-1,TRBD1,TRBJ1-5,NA,CASSARTGGYSNQPQHF,TGTGCCAGCAGTGCCCGGACAGGGGGTTATAGCAATCAGCCCCAGCATTTT
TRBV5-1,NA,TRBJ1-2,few,CASGGTGYGYTF,TGCGCCAGCGGAGGGACCGGCTATGGCTACACCTTC
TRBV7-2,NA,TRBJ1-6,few,CASSATGTWAPLHF,TGTGCCAGCAGCGCAACAGGGACATGGGCACCCCTCCACTTT
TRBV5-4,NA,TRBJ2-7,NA,CASSPPSRFYEQYF,TGTGCCAGCAGCCCCCCGAGTCGCTTTTACGAGCAGTACTTC
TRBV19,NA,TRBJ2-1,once,CASSLTAYNEQFF,TGTGCCAGTAGCCTAACAGCTTACAATGAGCAGTTCTTC
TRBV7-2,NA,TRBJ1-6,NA,CASSPRGGGNNSPLHF,TGTGCCAGCAGCCCTCGAGGGGGGGGGAATAATTCACCCCTCCACTTT
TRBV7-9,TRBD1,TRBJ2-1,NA,CAGDRGVGEQFF,TGTGCCGGGGACAGGGGGGTTGGTGAGCAGTTCTTC
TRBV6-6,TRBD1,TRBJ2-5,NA,CASSARDRGRETQYF,TGTGCCAGCAGTGCCCGGGACAGGGGGCGGGAGACCCAGTACTTC
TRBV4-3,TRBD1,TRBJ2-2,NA,CASSPDRGPNTGELFF,TGCGCCAGCAGCCCTGACAGGGGGCCGAACACCGGGGAGCTGTTTTTT
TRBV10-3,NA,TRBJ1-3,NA,CAISEGRHISSGNTIYF,TGTGCCATCAGTGAGGGGAGACACATTAGCTCTGGAAACACCATATATTTT
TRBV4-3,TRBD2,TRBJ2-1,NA,CASSQDLRTSGSRGEQFF,TGCGCCAGCAGCCAAGATCTACGGACTAGCGGGAGTCGAGGTGAGCAGTTCTTC
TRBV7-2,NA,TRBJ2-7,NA,CASSYRAPYEQYF,TGTGCCAGCAGCTACAGGGCCCCCTACGAGCAGTACTTC
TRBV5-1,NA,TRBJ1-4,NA,CASSLAGPPEVANEKLFF,TGCGCCAGCAGCTTGGCCGGGCCCCCGGAGGTAGCTAATGAAAAACTGTTTTTT
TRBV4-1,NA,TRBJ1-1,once,CASSPRGGFNTEAFF,TGCGCCAGCAGCCCTCGGGGGGGATTTAACACTGAAGCTTTCTTT
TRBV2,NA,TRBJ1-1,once,CASSLYSEAFF,TGTGCCAGCAGCCTCTACAGTGAAGCTTTCTTT
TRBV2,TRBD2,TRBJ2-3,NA,CASRASGGGRTDTQYF,TGTGCCAGCAGAGCCTCCGGCGGGGGGCGCACAGATACGCAGTATTTT
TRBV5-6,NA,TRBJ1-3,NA,CASSLVLPHRSGNTIYF,TGTGCCAGCAGCTTGGTTCTACCCCACCGCTCTGGAAACACCATATATTTT
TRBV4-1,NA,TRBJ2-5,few,CASSQVRGVQETQYF,TGCGCCAGCAGCCAAGTAAGAGGAGTTCAAGAGACCCAGTACTTC
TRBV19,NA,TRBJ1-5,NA,CASSIGSDRNQPQHF,TGTGCCAGTAGTATCGGCAGCGACCGCAATCAGCCCCAGCATTTT
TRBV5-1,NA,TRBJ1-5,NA,CASSSFRGQPQHF,TGCGCCAGCAGCTCGTTTCGCGGGCAGCCCCAGCATTTT
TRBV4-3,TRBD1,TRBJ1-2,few,CASSQEQGDGYPF,TGCGCCAGCAGCCAGGAACAGGGGGACGGCTACCCCTTC
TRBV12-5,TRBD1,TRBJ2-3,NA,CASGLVWDRGRNTQYF,TGTGCTAGTGGTTTGGTTTGGGACAGGGGGCGCAATACGCAGTATTTT
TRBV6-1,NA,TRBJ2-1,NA,CASRLSGRYNEQFF,TGTGCCAGCAGGTTGAGCGGAAGATACAATGAGCAGTTCTTC
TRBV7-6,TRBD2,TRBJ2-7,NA,CASSLGLPSYEQYF,TGTGCCAGCAGCTTGGGACTACCATCCTACGAGCAGTACTTC